Presented here are 18 T cell receptor beta chains from one specimen sequenced in a study of CD8+ T cells in alopecia areata. It was cDNA, reverse transcribed from extracted RNA, that served as the sequencing template. Here immunoSEQ multiplex PCR was the method, and the copy in TCRdb shows in-frame clones only, minus some. The sample has over 150,000 clones; approximately 60% are singletons. The treatment: oral pan-JAK inhibitor, 5-10 mg twice daily. The specimen was CD4+ T cells sorted from blood, collected at week 24, from a patient treated with tofacitinib. These receptors came from a human donor with alopecia areata.

This chain links TRBV4-1 with TRBJ2-3; 10 nucleotides align to TRBD1. Trimming at V came to 2 bases and at J to 3 bases, leaving 8 bases not matched to a gene. Germline loops: CDR1 MGHRA, CDR2 YSYEKL. The CDR3 length is 17 residues. Here the CDR3 DNA reads TGCGCCAGCAGCCAACAATCTCGGACAGGGGGAACAGATACGCAGTATTTT. Protein sequence: CASSQQSRTGGTDTQYF.

The rearrangement uses TRBV25-1 and TRBJ2-7, with a tentative D call TRBD2 (5 bases). V was cut by 3 bases and J by 2 bases, with 11 bases left in between. Germline-derived CDR1 and CDR2 are MGHDK and SYGVNS. There are 14 residues in the CDR3. Written as DNA, the CDR3 is TGTGCCAGCAGTGAGGAGGACGGAGCCTACGAGCAGTACTTC. Its translation is CASSEEDGAYEQYF.

V gene TRBV10-3 combines with J gene TRBJ2-5, with D possibly being TRBD2 (5 bases). The CDR3 covers 15 residues. Trimming pared 2 bases from V and 4 bases from J, leaving 14 bases between. The germline CDR1 and CDR2 sequences are ENHRY and SYGVKD. Here the CDR3 DNA reads TGTGCCATCAGTGAGGGCGCGGGCTCCATAGAGACCCAGTACTTC. Encoded protein: CAISEGAGSIETQYF.

The chain recombines TRBV5-1 with TRBJ2-2; D remains unclear. Germline V gene data show CDR1 as SGHRS and CDR2 as YFSETQ. Between the trimmed V and J ends, which lost 0 bases and 5 bases, there was a span of 5 bases. The CDR3 extends over 13 amino acids. As DNA, the CDR3 is TGCGCCAGCAGCTTGGCCGGGACCGGGGAGCTGTTTTTT. Protein sequence: CASSLAGTGELFF.

This clone showed up just a few times. The gene calls are TRBV19 and TRBJ1-5; no firm D call. The V and J ends lost 1 base and 5 bases respectively, with 12 bases between them. The CDR3 contains 15 residues. Germline V CDR1 and CDR2: LNHDA, SQIVND (reference sequence). CDR3 sequence reads: CASSIARSYYQPQHF. The CDR3 DNA reads as TGTGCCAGTAGTATAGCACGCAGTTACTATCAGCCCCAGCATTTT.

The rearrangement joins TRBV9 to TRBJ1-5; maybe TRBD1 (5 bases). Trimming pared 2 bases from V and 3 bases from J, leaving 12 bases between. CDR1 SGDLS and CDR2 YYNGEE come from the germline V gene. The CDR3 is made up of 15 amino acids. The DNA for the CDR3 is TGTGCCAGCAGCGTTGAGGGGAGGATCAATCAGCCCCAGCATTTT. Encoded protein: CASSVEGRINQPQHF. Full variable domain (rest looked up from reference TRBV9 and TRBJ1-5): DSGVTQTPKHLITATGQRVTLRCSPRSGDLSVYWYQQSLDQGLQFLIQYYNGEERAKGNILERFSAQQFPDLHSELNLSSLELGDSALYFCASSVEGRINQPQHFGDGTRLSIL.

The chain recombines TRBV6-5 with TRBJ2-7; possibly TRBD1 for D (5 bases). The germline V gene has CDR1 MNHEY and CDR2 SVGAGI. There are 15 residues in the CDR3. V dropped 2 bases and J dropped 3 bases, with 14 bases sitting between them. The CDR3 spells CASSYVRAGNYEQYF. The DNA for the CDR3 is TGTGCCAGCAGTTACGTTCGTGCAGGGAACTACGAGCAGTACTTC.

This clone was seen at least ten times. The V gene is TRBV5-1, the J gene TRBJ2-7, with no clear D. V was pared by 1 base and J by 3 bases, with 8 bases between. CDR3 length: 13 residues. Germline loops: CDR1 SGHRS, CDR2 YFSETQ. CDR3 protein: CASSLFDNYEQYF. The CDR3 DNA reads TGCGCCAGCAGCTTGTTTGACAACTACGAGCAGTACTTC.

This clone was picked up a small number of times. V gene TRBV6-5 combines with J gene TRBJ1-1, with 8 bases matching TRBD1. The V gene end was trimmed by 6 bases and the J gene end by 4 bases; junction bases not matched to a gene: 7. This CDR3 comprises 14 residues. Germline CDR1 reads MNHEY; CDR2 reads SVGAGI. CDR3 nucleotides: TGTGCCAGCAGCCCCTGGACAGGGCCCACTGAAGCTTTCTTT. The encoded protein is CASSPWTGPTEAFF.

This rearrangement joins TRBV29-1 to TRBJ1-2, with 10 bases matching TRBD1. V lost 6 bases, J lost 1 base, and 2 bases stayed unmatched. The CDR3 loop spans 13 amino acids. CDR1 SQVTM and CDR2 ANQGSEA come from the germline V gene. The CDR3 DNA is TGCAGCGTCCGGACAGGGGGTAACTATGGCTACACCTTC. This encodes CSVRTGGNYGYTF.

This clone was picked up a small number of times. V and J are TRBV27 and TRBJ2-7; possibly TRBD2 for D (5 bases). The germline gives CDR1 MNHEY, CDR2 SMNVEV (reference sequence). CDR3 length equals 12 residues. The V end lost 7 bases, the J end lost 9 bases, and 16 bases lay between the germline ends. The CDR3 DNA reads as TGTGCCAGCACTCCGGCGGGTCGCCGGCAGTACTTC. Amino acids: CASTPAGRRQYF.

Notes on this clone: The same CDR3 arises from other DNA sequences in this sample as well. The chain carries TRBV30 and TRBJ1-1, with D uncertain. CDR1 GTSNPN and CDR2 SVGIG come from the germline V gene (reference sequence). CDR3 length equals 12 residues. Trimming stripped 3 bases from V and 2 bases from J, with 7 bases between. The CDR3 DNA is TGTGCCTGGAGCGTCAGCAACACTGAAGCTTTCTTT. It specifies CAWSVSNTEAFF.

V usage is TRBV9 and J usage is TRBJ1-2, with a tentative D call TRBD1 (5 bases). The CDR3 loop spans 13 amino acids. The germline V gene has CDR1 SGDLS and CDR2 YYNGEE. V lost 4 bases, J lost 5 bases, and 12 bases lay in between. Written as DNA, the CDR3 is TGTGCCAGCAGCAGGGACGGCTTATATGGCTACACCTTC. Protein sequence: CASSRDGLYGYTF.

This CDR3 is CSVSPVSYGELFF. CDR3 nucleotides: TGCAGCGTTTCCCCGGTATCCTACGGGGAGCTGTTTTTT. The chain combines TRBV29-1 with TRBJ2-2, with D unresolved. CDR1 is SQVTM, CDR2 ANQGSEA, per germline. The CDR3 has 13 residues. V was clipped by 5 bases and J by 7 bases, with 14 bases between them.

This chain uses TRBV29-1 with TRBJ2-3; 7 nucleotides align to TRBD2. Germline CDR1 is SQVTM and CDR2 is ANQGSEA. The CDR3 spans 14 residues. The V gene end was trimmed by 6 bases and the J gene end by 1 base; junction bases not matched to a gene: 7. The CDR3 DNA reads TGCAGCGTCCACCAGGCGGGGGGCACAGATACGCAGTATTTT. This translates into CSVHQAGGTDTQYF.

V usage is TRBV27 and J usage is TRBJ2-5, with D perhaps assigned TRBD1 or TRBD2 (5 bases each). CDR3 length: 14 residues. V was cut by 4 bases and J by 0 bases, with 9 bases left in between. Germline-derived CDR1 and CDR2 are MNHEY and SMNVEV (reference sequence). CDR3 bases: TGTGCCAGCAGTTGGGGACCAAACCAAGAGACCCAGTACTTC. Amino acids: CASSWGPNQETQYF.

The chain employs TRBV4-1 and TRBJ2-1, with TRBD2 identical over 14 bases. V was clipped by 4 bases and J by 4 bases; unmatched bases: 6. CDR1 is MGHRA and CDR2 is YSYEKL in the germline V gene. The CDR3 extends over 17 amino acids. The CDR3 region is CASSRGLAGGPYNEQFF. For the CDR3, the DNA is TGCGCCAGCAGCCGCGGACTAGCGGGGGGACCTTACAATGAGCAGTTCTTC.

This chain joins TRBV9 and TRBJ1-2; weak D call: TRBD1 (5 bases). The CDR3 totals 13 residues. V was pared by 0 bases and J by 5 bases, with 8 bases between. The germline V gene encodes CDR1 SGDLS and CDR2 YYNGEE. The CDR3 is CASSVETDYGYTF. CDR3 sequence (DNA): TGTGCCAGCAGCGTAGAGACAGATTATGGCTACACCTTC.